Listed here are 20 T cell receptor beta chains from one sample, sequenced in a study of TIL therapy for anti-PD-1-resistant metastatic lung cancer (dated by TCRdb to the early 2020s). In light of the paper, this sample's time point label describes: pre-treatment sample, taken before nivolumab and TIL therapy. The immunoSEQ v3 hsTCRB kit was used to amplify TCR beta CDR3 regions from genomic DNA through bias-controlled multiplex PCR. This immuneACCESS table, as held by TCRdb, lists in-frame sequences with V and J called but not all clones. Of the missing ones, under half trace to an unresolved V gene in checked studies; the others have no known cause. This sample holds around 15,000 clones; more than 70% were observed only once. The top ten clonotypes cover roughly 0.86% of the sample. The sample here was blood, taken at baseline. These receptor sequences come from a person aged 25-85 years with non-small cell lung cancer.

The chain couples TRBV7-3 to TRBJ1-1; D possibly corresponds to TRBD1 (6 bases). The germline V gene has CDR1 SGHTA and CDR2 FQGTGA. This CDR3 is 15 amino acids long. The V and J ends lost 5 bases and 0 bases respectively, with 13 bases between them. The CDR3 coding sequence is TGTGCCAGCAGCACTTTGACAGGCATGAACACTGAAGCTTTCTTT. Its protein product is CASSTLTGMNTEAFF.

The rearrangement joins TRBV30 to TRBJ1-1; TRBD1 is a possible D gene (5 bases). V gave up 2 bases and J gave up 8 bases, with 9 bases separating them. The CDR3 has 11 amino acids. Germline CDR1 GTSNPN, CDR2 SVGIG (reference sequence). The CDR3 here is CAWSRGQEAFF. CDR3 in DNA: TGTGCCTGGAGTAGGGGTCAGGAAGCTTTCTTT.

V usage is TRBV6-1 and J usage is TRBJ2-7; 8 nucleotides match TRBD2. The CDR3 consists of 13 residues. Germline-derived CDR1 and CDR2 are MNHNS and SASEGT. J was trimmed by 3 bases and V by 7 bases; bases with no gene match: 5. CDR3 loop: CASMWLAGYEQYV. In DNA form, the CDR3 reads TGTGCCAGCATGTGGCTAGCGGGCTACGAGCAGTACGTC.

This CDR3 reads CASSLSDRGRNYGYTF. The CDR3 bases are TGTGCCAGCAGCCTATCAGACAGGGGGAGAAACTATGGCTACACCTTC. The chain recombines TRBV7-2 with TRBJ1-2; TRBD1 matches 9 bases. Looked up from germline, CDR1 is SGHTA and CDR2 is FQGNSA. The CDR3 is made up of 16 amino acids. The V gene end was trimmed by 5 bases and the J gene end by 2 bases; junction bases not matched to a gene: 9. Supplemented by reference TRBV7-2 and TRBJ1-2, the full variable domain reads GAGVSQSPSNKVTEKGKDVELRCDPISGHTALYWYRQSLGQGLEFLIYFQGNSAPDKSGLPSDRFSAERTGGSVSTLTIQRTQQEDSAVYLCASSLSDRGRNYGYTFGSGTRLTVV.

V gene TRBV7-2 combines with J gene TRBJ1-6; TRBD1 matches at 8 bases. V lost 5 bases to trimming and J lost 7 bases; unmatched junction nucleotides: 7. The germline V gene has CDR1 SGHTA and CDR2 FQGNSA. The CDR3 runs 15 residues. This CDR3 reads CASSRMTGVNSPLHF. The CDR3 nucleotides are TGTGCCAGCAGCCGAATGACAGGGGTCAATTCACCCCTCCACTTT.

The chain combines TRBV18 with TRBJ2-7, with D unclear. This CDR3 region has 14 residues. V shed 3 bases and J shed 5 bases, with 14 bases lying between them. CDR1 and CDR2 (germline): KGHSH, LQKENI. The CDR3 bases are TGTGCCAGCTCACCCACCGGGCCCCTCGACGAGCAGTACTTC. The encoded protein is CASSPTGPLDEQYF.

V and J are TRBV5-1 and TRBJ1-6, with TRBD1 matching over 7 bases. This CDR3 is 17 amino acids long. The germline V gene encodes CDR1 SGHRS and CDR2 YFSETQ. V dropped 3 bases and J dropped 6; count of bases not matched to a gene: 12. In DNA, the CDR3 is TGCGCCAGCAGCTCCTCCACAGGGGCGGATAGTAATTCACCCCTCCACTTT. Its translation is CASSSSTGADSNSPLHF.

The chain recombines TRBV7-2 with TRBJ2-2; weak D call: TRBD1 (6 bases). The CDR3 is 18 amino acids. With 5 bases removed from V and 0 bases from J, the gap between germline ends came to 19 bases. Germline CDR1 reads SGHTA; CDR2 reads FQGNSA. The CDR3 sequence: CASSPTSGHVPNTGELFF. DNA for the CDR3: TGTGCCAGCAGCCCCACCTCGGGACACGTACCGAACACCGGGGAGCTGTTTTTT.

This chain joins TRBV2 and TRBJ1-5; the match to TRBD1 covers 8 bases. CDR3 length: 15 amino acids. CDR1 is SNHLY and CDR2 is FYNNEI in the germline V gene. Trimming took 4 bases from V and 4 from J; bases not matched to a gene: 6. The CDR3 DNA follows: TGTGCCAGCAGTGGACAGGGGCTGGGGAATCAGCCCCAGCATTTT. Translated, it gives CASSGQGLGNQPQHF.

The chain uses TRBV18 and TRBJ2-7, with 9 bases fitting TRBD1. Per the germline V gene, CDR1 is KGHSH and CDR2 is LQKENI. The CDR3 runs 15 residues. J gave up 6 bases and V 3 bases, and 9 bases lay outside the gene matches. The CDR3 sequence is CASSPDLTGGAEQYF. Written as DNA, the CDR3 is TGTGCCAGCTCACCCGACCTCACAGGGGGCGCCGAGCAGTACTTC.

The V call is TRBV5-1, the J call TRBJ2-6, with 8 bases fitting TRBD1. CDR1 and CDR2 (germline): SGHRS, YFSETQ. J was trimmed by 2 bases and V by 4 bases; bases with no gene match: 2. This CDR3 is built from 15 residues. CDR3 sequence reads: CASSPGGAGANVLTF. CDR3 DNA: TGCGCCAGCAGCCCAGGGGGCGCTGGGGCCAACGTCCTGACTTTC.

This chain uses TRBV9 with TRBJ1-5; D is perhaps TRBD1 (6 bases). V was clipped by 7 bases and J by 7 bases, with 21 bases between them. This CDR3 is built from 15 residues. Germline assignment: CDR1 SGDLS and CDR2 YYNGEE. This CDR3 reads CASARSGQWGQPQHF. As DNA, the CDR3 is TGTGCCAGCGCCAGATCGGGACAATGGGGACAGCCCCAGCATTTT.

The CDR3 here is CASQGGSSYNEQFF. CDR3 nucleotide sequence: TGTGCCAGCCAAGGGGGGAGCTCCTACAATGAGCAGTTCTTC. The genes are TRBV7-2 and TRBJ2-1; D may correspond to TRBD1 or TRBD2 (6 bases each). Germline V gene sequence: CDR1 SGHTA, CDR2 FQGNSA. V shed 8 bases and J shed 0 bases, with 11 bases lying between them. The CDR3 has 14 residues.

CDR3 sequence (DNA): TGTGCCAGAAGCCCGCGTCGAGGGGGGCGATTCACCTACGAGCAGTACTTC. Translating gives CARSPRRGGRFTYEQYF. The genes are TRBV5-3 and TRBJ2-7; the D call may be TRBD1 or TRBD2 (6 bases each). TRBV5-3 is an open reading frame, and its role is uncertain. V shed 4 bases and J shed 2 bases, with 22 bases lying between them. The CDR3 runs to 17 residues.

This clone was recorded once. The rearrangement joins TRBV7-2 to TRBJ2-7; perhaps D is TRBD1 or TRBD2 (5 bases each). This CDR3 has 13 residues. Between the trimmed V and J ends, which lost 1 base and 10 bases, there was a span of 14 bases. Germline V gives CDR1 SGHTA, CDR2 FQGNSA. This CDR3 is CASSLVGVGGQYF. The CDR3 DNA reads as TGTGCCAGCAGCTTAGTAGGAGTTGGGGGACAGTACTTC. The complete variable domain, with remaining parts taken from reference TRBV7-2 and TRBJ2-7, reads GAGVSQSPSNKVTEKGKDVELRCDPISGHTALYWYRQSLGQGLEFLIYFQGNSAPDKSGLPSDRFSAERTGGSVSTLTIQRTQQEDSAVYLCASSLVGVGGQYFGPGTRLTVT.

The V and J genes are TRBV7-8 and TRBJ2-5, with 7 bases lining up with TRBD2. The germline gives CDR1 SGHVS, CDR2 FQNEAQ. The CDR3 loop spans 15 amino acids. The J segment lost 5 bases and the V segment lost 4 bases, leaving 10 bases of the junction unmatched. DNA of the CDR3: TGTGCCAGCAGCTCAAGCGGGGCTATGCCGGAGACCCAGTACTTC. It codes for CASSSSGAMPETQYF.

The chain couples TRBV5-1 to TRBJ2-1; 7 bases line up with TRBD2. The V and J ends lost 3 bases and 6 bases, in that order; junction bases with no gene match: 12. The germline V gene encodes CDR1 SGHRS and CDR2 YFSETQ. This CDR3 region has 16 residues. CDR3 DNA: TGCGCCAGCAGCTCCCTAGCGGCAACTGGGGGCAATGAGCAGTTCTTC. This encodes CASSSLAATGGNEQFF.

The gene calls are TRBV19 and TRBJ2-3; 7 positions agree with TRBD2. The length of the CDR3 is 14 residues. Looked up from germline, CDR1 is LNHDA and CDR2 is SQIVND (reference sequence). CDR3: CATKLAALTDTQYF. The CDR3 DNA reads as TGTGCAACTAAGCTAGCGGCCCTCACAGATACGCAGTATTTT.

The CDR3 DNA sequence: TGTGCCAGCAGCCGACCGACAAGACAAACCGGGGAGCTGTTTTTT. This gives the protein CASSRPTRQTGELFF. The chain carries TRBV7-2 and TRBJ2-2, with unresolved D. Germline CDR1 is SGHTA and CDR2 is FQGNSA. V lost 5 bases, J lost 5 bases, and 15 bases lay in between. The CDR3 runs 15 residues. Full variable domain (missing parts from reference TRBV7-2 and TRBJ2-2): GAGVSQSPSNKVTEKGKDVELRCDPISGHTALYWYRQSLGQGLEFLIYFQGNSAPDKSGLPSDRFSAERTGGSVSTLTIQRTQQEDSAVYLCASSRPTRQTGELFFGEGSRLTVL.

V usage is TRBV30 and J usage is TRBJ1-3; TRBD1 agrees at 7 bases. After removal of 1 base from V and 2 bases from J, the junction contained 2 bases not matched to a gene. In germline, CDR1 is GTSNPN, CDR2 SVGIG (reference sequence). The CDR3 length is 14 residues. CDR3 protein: CAWSAGTAGNTIYF. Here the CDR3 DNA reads TGTGCCTGGAGTGCCGGGACAGCTGGAAACACCATATATTTT.